Listed here are 20 T cell receptor beta chains from one sample, sequenced in a study of blood T cells in healthy people across ages. A second PCR of 7 to 11 cycles used a sample-barcoded 5' primer and a J-beta primer mix. TCRdb reprocessed the 5' RACE reads via MiXCR and lists one record per CDR3 protein. The sample holds 800,000 to 950,000 distinct CDR3 sequences; about 48% are singletons and the top ten take roughly 12%. Input material: blood. Receptor source: a man younger than 40 in good health.

The chain is built from TRBV15 and TRBJ1-1, with a tentative D call TRBD1 (5 bases). The CDR3 runs 14 residues. The germline V gene encodes CDR1 LNHNV and CDR2 YYDKDF (reference sequence). V was pared by 0 bases and J by 7 bases, with 12 bases between. The CDR3 coding sequence is TGTGCCACCAGCAGAGATCCCGGGGCGTATGAAGCTTTCTTT. Residues: CATSRDPGAYEAFF.

This chain uses TRBV7-2 with TRBJ2-2; maybe TRBD2 (5 bases). The CDR3 runs 17 residues. Germline V lookup: CDR1 SGHTA, CDR2 FQGNSA. V was shortened by 1 base and J by 0 bases, with 12 bases between the two germline ends. The CDR3 DNA reads as TGTGCCAGCAGCTTAGACCCGGAGGCTACGAACACCGGGGAGCTGTTTTTT. Translating it yields CASSLDPEATNTGELFF.

This clonotype was counted only a few times. The J gene is TRBJ2-7, the V gene TRBV29-1; D perhaps matches TRBD1 (5 bases). The germline V gene encodes CDR1 SQVTM and CDR2 ANQGSEA. Trimming removed 7 bases from V and 0 bases from J, with 7 bases in between. The CDR3 has 11 residues. CDR3 sequence (DNA): TGCAGCGGGGGCAGCTCCTACGAGCAGTACTTC. The encoded protein is CSGGSSYEQYF.

This clonotype has more than one count but fewer than ten. The chain couples TRBV7-9 to TRBJ1-4; tentative D call: TRBD1 (6 bases). Germline loops: CDR1 SEHNR, CDR2 FQNEAQ (reference sequence). Trimming stripped 7 bases from V and 8 bases from J, with 17 bases between. The CDR3 is 14 residues long. The CDR3 reads CASIAGGAGEKLFF. The DNA for the CDR3 is TGTGCCAGCATCGCGGGGGGGGCAGGCGAAAAACTGTTTTTT.

J is TRBJ2-5 and V is TRBV7-9; 7 nucleotides agree with TRBD1. J lost 3 bases, V lost 5 bases, and 9 bases had no gene match. The germline gives CDR1 SEHNR, CDR2 FQNEAQ (reference sequence). CDR3 size: 15 residues. CDR3 DNA sequence: TGTGCCAGCAGCCAACCGACAGGGTTCGAAGAGACCCAGTACTTC. This gives the protein CASSQPTGFEETQYF.

The chain is built from TRBV27 and TRBJ2-7; D may be TRBD2 (6 bases). V was shortened by 7 bases and J by 7 bases, with 26 bases between the two germline ends. Germline V lookup: CDR1 MNHEY, CDR2 SMNVEV (reference sequence). The CDR3 length is 16 residues. The CDR3 is CASTPGFGTPLREQYF. CDR3 sequence (DNA): TGTGCCAGCACCCCGGGGTTTGGGACTCCCCTTCGGGAGCAGTACTTC.

This clonotype occurred a few times. V and J are TRBV7-9 and TRBJ1-6; 7 bases agree with TRBD1. V lost 5 bases to trimming and J lost 0 bases; unmatched junction nucleotides: 1. The CDR3 extends over 15 amino acids. CDR1 is SEHNR and CDR2 is FQNEAQ in the germline V gene (reference sequence). In nucleotides, the CDR3 is TGTGCCAGCAGCGGGGACAGCTCCTATAATTCACCCCTCCACTTT. Translated: CASSGDSSYNSPLHF.

The V call is TRBV12-3 or TRBV12-4, the J call TRBJ1-1, with D possibly being TRBD1 (5 bases). The CDR3 has 15 residues. Trimming removed 6 bases at V and 4 bases at J, with 18 bases between. The CDR3 bases are TGTGCCAGCAGGCCGTCGGGGGGGTTCGGCACTGAAGCTTTCTTT. Protein sequence: CASRPSGGFGTEAFF.

The rearrangement uses TRBV20-1 and TRBJ1-2, with D uncertain. CDR3 size: 12 residues. The ends were cut back, 3 bases at V and 5 bases at J, with 10 bases in the middle. Looked up from germline, CDR1 is DFQATT and CDR2 is SNEGSKA (reference sequence). CDR3 nucleotide sequence: TGCAGTGCTAGGCCGTCCGGGTATGGCTACACCTTC. As protein: CSARPSGYGYTF.

About this clonotype: A much larger clone lies one base from this, so it may be a read error. The chain recombines TRBV4-3 with TRBJ2-7; 10 bases align to TRBD2. V shed 0 bases, J shed 7 bases, and the junction held 12 bases outside the gene matches. The CDR3 has 17 residues. Germline V gene data show CDR1 as LGHNA and CDR2 as YSLEER. CDR3 sequence reads: CASSQDRSSGGIDEQYF. The CDR3 DNA follows: TGCGCCAGCAGCCAAGATCGGAGTAGCGGGGGGATCGATGAGCAGTACTTC.

The rearrangement joins TRBV7-9 to TRBJ2-7, with TRBD1 matching over 7 bases. Germline loops: CDR1 SEHNR, CDR2 FQNEAQ (reference sequence). The CDR3 is made up of 14 amino acids. V lost 9 bases, J lost 1 base, and 9 bases stayed unmatched. The CDR3 region is CASDGQDGSYEQYF. CDR3 nucleotides: TGTGCCAGTGACGGACAGGACGGGTCCTACGAGCAGTACTTC.

For the CDR3, the DNA is TGCGCCAGCAGAGGAGGCGGGGATGGCGCAAACCAGGGCTATGGCTACACCTTC. Protein product: CASRGGGDGANQGYGYTF. The chain has TRBV10-2 and TRBJ1-2; D is perhaps TRBD1 (5 bases). CDR3 size: 18 residues. The V and J ends lost 6 bases and 4 bases respectively, with 27 bases between them. Germline CDR1 is WSHSY and CDR2 is SAAADI.

As for this clonotype: Just one base apart from a much larger clone, this may be a read error. The chain employs TRBV25-1 and TRBJ2-5; D remains ambiguous. Deletions cut 4 bases from V and 11 bases from J, with 14 bases between. The CDR3 totals 12 residues. Looked up from germline, CDR1 is MGHDK and CDR2 is SYGVNS. DNA of the CDR3: TGTGCCAGCAGTGGAGTAAACTACGTGCAGTACTTC. Its translation: CASSGVNYVQYF. The whole variable domain, remainder taken from reference TRBV25-1 and TRBJ2-5, is EADIYQTPRYLVIGTGKKITLECSQTMGHDKMYWYQQDPGMELHLIHYSYGVNSTEKGDLSSESTVSRIRTEHFPLTLESARPSHTSQYLCASSGVNYVQYFGPGTRLLVL.

This chain uses TRBV7-9 with TRBJ1-1, with D possibly TRBD1 on 6 matching bases. The V end lost 1 base, the J end lost 2 bases, and 11 bases lay between the germline ends. The V gene's germline CDR1 is SEHNR and CDR2 FQNEAQ (reference sequence). There are 15 residues in the CDR3. CDR3 amino acids: CASSLVARGNTEAFF. The CDR3 nucleotides read TGTGCCAGCAGCTTAGTGGCCAGGGGTAACACTGAAGCTTTCTTT.

The rearrangement links TRBV2 to TRBJ2-7; either TRBD1 or TRBD2 may fit D (6 bases each). This CDR3 has 14 residues. In germline, CDR1 is SNHLY, CDR2 FYNNEI. V was shortened by 7 bases and J by 4 bases, with 17 bases between the two germline ends. CDR3 loop: CASKGGRGLYEQYF. The CDR3 DNA sequence: TGTGCCAGCAAGGGGGGCCGGGGGCTGTACGAGCAGTACTTC. The whole variable domain, remainder taken from reference TRBV2 and TRBJ2-7, is EPEVTQTPSHQVTQMGQEVILRCVPISNHLYFYWYRQILGQKVEFLVSFYNNEISEKSEIFDDQFSVERPDGSNFTLKIRSTKLEDSAMYFCASKGGRGLYEQYFGPGTRLTVT.

On this clonotype itself: It may be a read error: a sequence one base away is much more abundant. The V call is TRBV9, the J call TRBJ2-5, with 9 positions matching TRBD1. CDR3 length: 16 amino acids. The V gene's germline CDR1 is SGDLS and CDR2 YYNGEE. The DNA of the CDR3 is TGTGCCAGCAGCGTAGGGACAGGGGATGCCCTAGAGACCCGGTACTTC. Protein sequence: CASSVGTGDALETRYF.

This clonotype was seen a single time. The CDR3 region has the DNA TGCAGTGCTGTTAGGACGGATACTGCTAGCCAAGAGACCCAGTACTTC. Translating gives CSAVRTDTASQETQYF. V and J are TRBV20-1 and TRBJ2-5; no definite D call. Trimming removed 5 bases from V and 1 base from J, with 20 bases in between. The CDR3 loop spans 16 amino acids. Germline lookup yields CDR1 DFQATT and CDR2 SNEGSKA (reference sequence).

This clonotype was seen ten or more times. The chain uses TRBV20-1 and TRBJ2-1; 8 positions match TRBD1. Germline V lookup: CDR1 DFQATT, CDR2 SNEGSKA (reference sequence). The V gene end was trimmed by 6 bases and the J gene end by 4 bases; junction bases not matched to a gene: 8. The CDR3 is made up of 14 amino acids. Here the CDR3 DNA reads TGCAGTGCACATCGGACAGGGTTGTACAATGAGCAGTTCTTC. Protein product: CSAHRTGLYNEQFF.

The chain links TRBV4-1 to TRBJ2-7; TRBD1 or TRBD2 may be the D gene (5 bases each). The germline V gene has CDR1 MGHRA and CDR2 YSYEKL. The CDR3 length is 15 residues. Trimming pared 4 bases from V and 2 bases from J, leaving 15 bases between. Here the CDR3 reads CASSLAGAATYEQYF. In DNA form, the CDR3 reads TGCGCCAGCAGCCTCGCCGGGGCGGCTACCTACGAGCAGTACTTC.

In this sample, this clonotype turned up a few times. The chain carries TRBV7-2 and TRBJ2-5, with 9 bases matching TRBD1. The CDR3 loop spans 15 amino acids. V shed 1 base, J shed 11 bases, and the junction held 11 bases outside the gene matches. CDR1 is SGHTA and CDR2 is FQGNSA in the germline V gene. This chain's CDR3 is CASSLVGTGYREQYF. CDR3 nucleotides: TGTGCCAGCAGCTTAGTGGGGACAGGGTATCGTGAGCAGTACTTC.